This entry lists 27 T cell receptor beta chains sequenced from one sample in a study of CD4+ T cells in melanoma. Only in-frame clones appear in the TCRdb table, and some are missing; sequencing was by immunoSEQ multiplex PCR. The sample gives roughly 150,000 clones, 92% of which show up once; approximately 1.5% is in the top ten. These receptors all come from a human donor with melanoma.

As DNA, the CDR3 is TGTGCCAGCAGCTCCCCTAGATTAGGCCTTCAGCAGTTCTTC. Translating gives CASSSPRLGLQQFF. V gene TRBV7-9 combines with J gene TRBJ2-1; D is unresolved. Germline values: CDR1 SEHNR, CDR2 FQNEAQ (reference sequence). V lost 4 bases to trimming and J lost 11 bases, with 18 bases between them. This CDR3 contains 14 residues.

The V call is TRBV9, the J call TRBJ1-4; D unresolved. Trimming left V 0 bases short and J 2 bases short, with 17 bases between. Germline V gives CDR1 SGDLS, CDR2 YYNGEE. The CDR3 runs 18 residues. The CDR3 reads CASSVGNRAGETNEKLFF. CDR3 bases: TGTGCCAGCAGCGTAGGAAACCGGGCCGGAGAGACTAATGAAAAACTGTTTTTT. Drawing the rest from reference TRBV9 and TRBJ1-4, the complete variable domain is DSGVTQTPKHLITATGQRVTLRCSPRSGDLSVYWYQQSLDQGLQFLIQYYNGEERAKGNILERFSAQQFPDLHSELNLSSLELGDSALYFCASSVGNRAGETNEKLFFGSGTQLSVL.

This clone appeared a few times. The gene calls are TRBV7-7 and TRBJ2-7, with unresolved D. Germline lookup yields CDR1 SSHAT and CDR2 FNYEAQ (reference sequence). Trimming removed 3 bases from V and 3 bases from J, with 9 bases in between. The CDR3 spans 13 residues. CDR3 sequence: CASSLGRDYEQYF. The CDR3 bases are TGTGCCAGCAGCTTGGGAAGGGACTACGAGCAGTACTTC.

In its sample, this clone was seen a few times. This sequence joins TRBV13 and TRBJ1-4; TRBD1 is a possible D gene (5 bases). The ends were cut back, 5 bases at V and 0 bases at J, with 10 bases in the middle. Germline V gene sequence: CDR1 PRHDT, CDR2 FYEKMQ (reference sequence). CDR3 size: 15 residues. As DNA, the CDR3 is TGTGCCAGCAGCGAACGGACAACAACTAATGAAAAACTGTTTTTT. It encodes CASSERTTTNEKLFF.

On this clone: Additional DNA sequences in this sample encode the identical CDR3. This rearrangement joins TRBV7-3 to TRBJ2-3; D possibly corresponds to TRBD2 (6 bases). V lost 1 base, J lost 4 bases, and 6 bases lay in between. CDR1 is SGHTA and CDR2 is FQGTGA in the germline V gene. The CDR3 extends over 13 amino acids. CDR3 bases: TGTGCCAGCAGCTTAAGGGGGGCAGATACGCAGTATTTT. Encoded protein: CASSLRGADTQYF.

Only a few counts were recorded for this clone. This chain uses TRBV5-1 with TRBJ1-6; D is undetermined. The ends were cut back, 0 bases at V and 7 bases at J, with 11 bases in the middle. The CDR3 consists of 15 residues. Germline V gives CDR1 SGHRS, CDR2 YFSETQ. The CDR3 loop is CASSLGPRGNSPLHF. The CDR3 DNA follows: TGCGCCAGCAGCTTGGGTCCTCGGGGAAATTCACCCCTCCACTTT.

V and J are TRBV30 and TRBJ1-2, with no clear D. The V gene lost 4 bases and the J gene lost 0 bases, with 12 bases spanning the gap. This CDR3 comprises 14 residues. In germline, CDR1 is GTSNPN, CDR2 SVGIG (reference sequence). The CDR3 spells CAWKSTRTNYGYTF. The CDR3 DNA follows: TGTGCCTGGAAATCGACGAGAACTAACTATGGCTACACCTTC.

The gene calls are TRBV2 and TRBJ1-4, with D unresolved. Trimming pared 7 bases from V and 8 bases from J, leaving 17 bases between. Per germline, CDR1 SNHLY and CDR2 FYNNEI. The CDR3 has 14 amino acids. The CDR3 here is CASTQLGRSEKLFF. The CDR3 region has the DNA TGTGCCAGCACCCAACTGGGCCGGAGCGAAAAACTGTTTTTT.

This clone occurred a few times. The rearrangement links TRBV10-2 to TRBJ1-1; 8 nucleotides align to TRBD1. The CDR3 totals 14 residues. The V gene's germline CDR1 is WSHSY and CDR2 SAAADI. V lost 3 bases to trimming and J lost 2 bases; unmatched junction nucleotides: 2. The CDR3 spells CASSDGQGNTEAFF. For the CDR3, the DNA is TGCGCCAGCAGTGATGGACAGGGAAACACTGAAGCTTTCTTT.

The genes are TRBV5-5 and TRBJ2-1; maybe TRBD2 (6 bases). V shed 2 bases and J shed 8 bases, with 17 bases lying between them. The CDR3 runs to 15 residues. CDR1 is SGHKS and CDR2 is YYEKEE in the germline V gene (reference sequence). The CDR3 loop reads CASSFSGTLRDEQFF. The CDR3 DNA sequence: TGTGCCAGCAGCTTCTCCGGGACTTTGAGGGATGAGCAGTTCTTC. Using reference TRBV5-5 and TRBJ2-1 for the parts outside the CDR3, the full variable domain is DAGVTQSPTHLIKTRGQQVTLRCSPISGHKSVSWYQQVLGQGPQFIFQYYEKEERGRGNFPDRFSARQFPNYSSELNVNALLLGDSALYLCASSFSGTLRDEQFFGPGTRLTVL.

J is TRBJ2-5 and V is TRBV11-2; 7 nucleotides match TRBD1. The CDR3 loop spans 15 amino acids. The junction had 15 bases not matched to a gene; V was cut back by 5 bases and J by 9 bases. Per germline, CDR1 SGHAT and CDR2 FQNNGV. This chain's CDR3 is CASSPDRARGYAQYF. CDR3 sequence (DNA): TGTGCCAGCAGCCCCGACAGGGCCCGGGGTTATGCCCAGTACTTC.

J is TRBJ1-2 and V is TRBV4-1; 10 bases are a match to TRBD1. V lost 4 bases, J lost 4 bases, and 9 bases stayed unmatched. The CDR3 runs 16 residues. The germline V gene encodes CDR1 MGHRA and CDR2 YSYEKL. DNA of the CDR3: TGCGCCAGCAGCCGCGGAGACAGGGGGCTCGGCTATGGCTACACCTTC. Translating gives CASSRGDRGLGYGYTF.

The genes are TRBV4-2 and TRBJ2-2; possible D gene TRBD2, 5 bases. Trimming stripped 1 base from V and 7 bases from J, with 16 bases between. This CDR3 has 16 residues. Germline-derived CDR1 and CDR2 are LGHNA and YNFKEQ. The DNA for the CDR3 is TGTGCCAGCAGCCAAGTGGTAGCGACCGGGTTCGGGGAGCTGTTTTTT. Translation: CASSQVVATGFGELFF.

The chain uses TRBV7-8 and TRBJ2-1; D is uncertain. Trimming stripped 0 bases from V and 7 bases from J, with 13 bases between. The CDR3 has 15 residues. CDR1 is SGHVS, CDR2 FQNEAQ, per germline. The DNA for the CDR3 is TGTGCCAGCAGCTTAGCTGTAGTAGCTGGTAATGAGCAGTTCTTC. It is translated as CASSLAVVAGNEQFF. Variable domain in full (rest from reference TRBV7-8 and TRBJ2-1): GAGVSQSPRYKVAKRGQDVALRCDPISGHVSLFWYQQALGQGPEFLTYFQNEAQLDKSGLPSDRFFAERPEGSVSTLKIQRTQQEDSAVYLCASSLAVVAGNEQFFGPGTRLTVL.

The gene calls are TRBV5-4 and TRBJ1-2, with D hard to call. The CDR3 covers 13 residues. Germline V CDR1 and CDR2: SGHNT, YYREEE (reference sequence). The V end was cut by 2 bases, the J end by 6 bases, with 11 bases between. CDR3 nucleotide sequence: TGTGCCAGCAGCTTATCGCAGTCCGATGGCTACACCTTC. Its protein is CASSLSQSDGYTF. Complete variable domain (other parts from reference TRBV5-4 and TRBJ1-2): ETGVTQSPTHLIKTRGQQVTLRCSSQSGHNTVSWYQQALGQGPQFIFQYYREEENGRGNFPPRFSGLQFPNYSSELNVNALELDDSALYLCASSLSQSDGYTFGSGTRLTVV.

The chain joins TRBV6-5 to TRBJ1-3; D is unclear. Germline loops: CDR1 MNHEY, CDR2 SVGAGI. Trimming left V 2 bases short and J 0 bases short, with 5 bases between. The CDR3 sequence is 14 residues long. The CDR3 protein is CASSYESSGNTIYF. CDR3 in DNA: TGTGCCAGCAGTTACGAGTCCTCTGGAAACACCATATATTTT.

The rearrangement uses TRBV6-1 and TRBJ1-2; no definite D call. The CDR3 extends over 12 amino acids. Germline V gene sequence: CDR1 MNHNS, CDR2 SASEGT. V was pared by 3 bases and J by 7 bases, with 9 bases between. The CDR3 region is CASSEWAGGYTF. CDR3 nucleotides: TGTGCCAGCAGTGAGTGGGCTGGTGGCTACACCTTC.

The V and J genes are TRBV2 and TRBJ2-7; TRBD1 matches 7 bases. V shed 10 bases and J 1 base; nucleotides not matched to a gene: 4. Germline V CDR1 and CDR2: SNHLY, FYNNEI. The CDR3 spans 12 residues. The DNA of the CDR3 is TGTGCCACCGGACAGGTTTCCTACGAGCAGTACTTC. It translates to CATGQVSYEQYF. Together with reference TRBV2 and TRBJ2-7, the CDR3 gives the full variable domain: EPEVTQTPSHQVTQMGQEVILRCVPISNHLYFYWYRQILGQKVEFLVSFYNNEISEKSEIFDDQFSVERPDGSNFTLKIRSTKLEDSAMYFCATGQVSYEQYFGPGTRLTVT.

This clone was observed once. The chain employs TRBV5-1 and TRBJ1-1; perhaps TRBD1 as D (6 bases). The germline V gene encodes CDR1 SGHRS and CDR2 YFSETQ. CDR3 length: 14 residues. The germline V and J ends were trimmed by 4 bases and 1 base, with 11 bases remaining between them. CDR3 amino acids: CASSPGGGNTEAFF. CDR3 nucleotide sequence: TGCGCCAGCAGCCCCGGAGGGGGGAACACTGAAGCTTTCTTT. The full variable domain, with the rest looked up from reference TRBV5-1 and TRBJ1-1, is KAGVTQTPRYLIKTRGQQVTLSCSPISGHRSVSWYQQTPGQGLQFLFEYFSETQRNKGNFPGRFSGRQFSNSRSEMNVSTLELGDSALYLCASSPGGGNTEAFFGQGTRLTVV.

The gene calls are TRBV6-1 and TRBJ1-2; D not certain. The CDR3 extends over 16 amino acids. Germline V gene sequence: CDR1 MNHNS, CDR2 SASEGT. The V end lost 2 bases, the J end lost 2 bases, and 15 bases lay between the germline ends. As DNA, the CDR3 is TGTGCCAGCAGTGAACTGTTGGGCGGTCCGAACTATGGCTACACCTTC. This gives the protein CASSELLGGPNYGYTF.

The rearrangement links TRBV11-2 to TRBJ1-3; no clear D. V lost 2 bases and J lost 0, with 11 bases in between. The CDR3 totals 16 residues. Germline-derived CDR1 and CDR2 are SGHAT and FQNNGV. The CDR3 nucleotides read TGTGCCAGCAGCTTACCCCGTATCCCCTCTGGAAACACCATATATTTT. Translation: CASSLPRIPSGNTIYF.

This chain links TRBV5-4 with TRBJ2-5, with D possibly matching TRBD1 (6 bases). CDR1 SGHNT and CDR2 YYREEE come from the germline V gene (reference sequence). V was shortened by 4 bases and J by 2 bases, with 12 bases between the two germline ends. The CDR3 runs 14 residues. The CDR3 spells CASSTRTEQETQYF. The CDR3 DNA reads as TGTGCCAGCAGCACAAGGACAGAGCAAGAGACCCAGTACTTC.

The chain uses TRBV27 and TRBJ2-7, with 9 positions matching TRBD1. CDR3 length: 14 residues. Germline CDR1 MNHEY, CDR2 SMNVEV (reference sequence). V lost 0 bases and J lost 6; bases outside the gene matches: 3. In nucleotides, the CDR3 is TGTGCCAGCAGTTTATCCCGGACAGGGGCCGAGCAGTACTTC. Its translation: CASSLSRTGAEQYF.

This sequence joins TRBV4-1 and TRBJ1-4; maybe TRBD1 (5 bases). The CDR3 runs to 16 residues. Germline CDR1 MGHRA, CDR2 YSYEKL. V was shortened by 0 bases and J by 5 bases, with 13 bases between the two germline ends. The CDR3 protein is CASSQEGGRKNEKLFF. The DNA for the CDR3 is TGCGCCAGCAGCCAAGAGGGGGGAAGGAAAAATGAAAAACTGTTTTTT.

This chain uses TRBV5-1 with TRBJ2-2; 8 bases map to TRBD2. Germline CDR1 reads SGHRS; CDR2 reads YFSETQ. The CDR3 is 16 residues long. The junction had 3 bases not matched to a gene; V was cut back by 1 base and J by 1 base. The CDR3 loop reads CASSLKAGVNTGELFF. DNA for the CDR3: TGCGCCAGCAGCTTGAAAGCGGGGGTGAACACCGGGGAGCTGTTTTTT. Complete variable domain (other parts from reference TRBV5-1 and TRBJ2-2): KAGVTQTPRYLIKTRGQQVTLSCSPISGHRSVSWYQQTPGQGLQFLFEYFSETQRNKGNFPGRFSGRQFSNSRSEMNVSTLELGDSALYLCASSLKAGVNTGELFFGEGSRLTVL.

The rearrangement uses TRBV19 and TRBJ1-5, with D unresolved. The germline V gene encodes CDR1 LNHDA and CDR2 SQIVND (reference sequence). V lost 7 bases and J lost 0, with 16 bases in between. CDR3 length equals 16 residues. CDR3 in amino acids: CASTPRTTYSNQPQHF. CDR3 nucleotides: TGTGCCAGTACCCCCCGGACCACCTATAGCAATCAGCCCCAGCATTTT. The variable domain in full, completed from reference TRBV19 and TRBJ1-5, reads DGGITQSPKYLFRKEGQNVTLSCEQNLNHDAMYWYRQDPGQGLRLIYYSQIVNDFQKGDIAEGYSVSREKKESFPLTVTSAQKNPTAFYLCASTPRTTYSNQPQHFGDGTRLSIL.

The V and J genes are TRBV30 and TRBJ1-5; the D is unclear. The CDR3 is made up of 15 amino acids. Trimming stripped 2 bases from V and 3 bases from J, with 14 bases between. Germline CDR1 GTSNPN, CDR2 SVGIG (reference sequence). CDR3 protein: CAWSMGSTPNQPQHF. The CDR3 DNA is TGTGCCTGGAGTATGGGGTCCACTCCCAATCAGCCCCAGCATTTT.